A selection of T cell receptor beta chains follows, all from one sample in a study of molecular identifiers for immune sequencing clone quantification. TCRdb reprocessed the PCR reads with MiXCR, giving one entry per CDR3 protein. The data show hundreds of thousands of distinct CDR3 sequences, about a fifth seen once. Sequencing was carried out using naive CD8+ T cells from blood, with Jurkat cell RNA spiked in. The receptor source for this set is a human donor in good health. Some libraries in this study had Jurkat cell RNA spiked in. Both conserved end residues are part of each CDR3. A D gene is named only where the DNA matches it firmly. Size is stated for part of the rows, as once, few or many counts, or as a class when the clone is expanded.

clone size | D gene | J gene | V gene | CDR3 DNA | CDR3 protein
few | TRBD1 | TRBJ1-1 | TRBV12-3/TRBV12-4 | TGTGCCAGCAGGCAAACGGGACAGGGTAGCGCTGAAGCTTTCTTT | CASRQTGQGSAEAFF
- | TRBD1 | TRBJ1-1 | TRBV9 | TGTGCCAGCAGCGGAAACAGAGAACAGGGGGAAGCTTTCTTT | CASSGNREQGEAFF
many | - | TRBJ2-3 | TRBV25-1 | TGTGCCAGCAGTGTACCCTTAAAAGAGGACAGATACACAGATACGCAGTATTTT | CASSVPLKEDRYTDTQYF
- | - | TRBJ2-7 | TRBV4-3 | TGCGCCAGCAGCCAAGATCGTAGGGGATACGAGCAGTACTTC | CASSQDRRGYEQYF
many | - | TRBJ2-5 | TRBV9 | TGTGCCAGCAGCGCCGAGTGGGCGGAGACCCAGTACTTC | CASSAEWAETQYF
many | - | TRBJ2-3 | TRBV9 | TGTGCCAGCACCAGGACGTACGGAGATACGCAGTATTTT | CASTRTYGDTQYF
many | - | TRBJ2-7 | TRBV7-9 | TGTGCCAGCAGCCTCGGTATGGGGGTAGGTTCCTACGAGCAGTACTTC | CASSLGMGVGSYEQYF
many | TRBD2 | TRBJ2-2 | TRBV30 | TGTGCCTGGAGTTATAGCGGGGCGAACACCGGGGAGCTGTTTTTT | CAWSYSGANTGELFF
many | - | TRBJ2-7 | TRBV5-5 | TGTGCCAGCAGCTTGTTCCCGGAAACCTACGAGCAGTACTTC | CASSLFPETYEQYF
many | - | TRBJ2-3 | TRBV24-1 | TGTGCCACCAAGGAACGGGACACAGATACGCAGTATTTT | CATKERDTDTQYF
many | TRBD2 | TRBJ2-7 | TRBV4-3 | TGCGCCAGCAGCCAGGACACCGGGACTAGCGGCTACGAGCAGTACTTC | CASSQDTGTSGYEQYF
many | TRBD1 | TRBJ2-1 | TRBV30 | TGTGCCTGGAGTGTAACAGGGGATTTCCCCTACAATGAGCAGTTCTTC | CAWSVTGDFPYNEQFF
many | - | TRBJ2-1 | TRBV27 | TGTGCCAGCAGTCCCCTAACGCCGAGCTCCTACAATGAGCAGTTCTTC | CASSPLTPSSYNEQFF
- | - | TRBJ1-2 | TRBV2 | TGTGCCAGCAAAGATTGGGACTATGGCTACACCTTC | CASKDWDYGYTF
few | TRBD1 | TRBJ2-5 | TRBV6-5 | TGTGCCAGCAGCCAGGGACAGGGGGTCCAAGAGACCCAGTACTTC | CASSQGQGVQETQYF
many | - | TRBJ2-3 | TRBV30 | TGTGCCTGGAGTGCTCAGGGGGGAGATACGCAGTATTTT | CAWSAQGGDTQYF
- | TRBD1 | TRBJ1-5 | TRBV27 | TGTGCCAGCAGTCCCCAGGGGACAGGGTATAGCAATCAGCCCCAGCATTTT | CASSPQGTGYSNQPQHF
many | TRBD1 | TRBJ1-5 | TRBV30 | TGTGCCTGGGGTACCGGGACAGCGAGCAATCAGCCCCAGCATTTT | CAWGTGTASNQPQHF
many | - | TRBJ1-1 | TRBV9 | TGTGCCAGCAGCGTAGATCTCGGTTCCCATGAAGCTTTCTTT | CASSVDLGSHEAFF
many | TRBD1 | TRBJ2-7 | TRBV14 | TGTGCCAGCAGCCAAGAGGACAGGGGGGACCTATGGGAGCAGTACTTC | CASSQEDRGDLWEQYF
many | - | TRBJ2-7 | TRBV28 | TGTGCCAGCAGTTCCCGGGACACGTCCACGAGTATGTACTTC | CASSSRDTSTSMYF
many | - | TRBJ2-7 | TRBV5-8 | TGTGCCAGCAGCTTAGGCCAGTATTACGAGCAGTACTTC | CASSLGQYYEQYF
- | TRBD2 | TRBJ2-3 | TRBV20-1 | TGCAGTGCTAGAGTAGTGTCTAGCGGGAGCACAGATACGCAGTATTTT | CSARVVSSGSTDTQYF
- | - | TRBJ1-2 | TRBV16 | TGTGCCAGCAGCCAATCGTCGGCTAACTATGGCTACACCTTC | CASSQSSANYGYTF
many | - | TRBJ2-1 | TRBV30 | TGTGCCTGGAGTAAATTGGGCGGATACAATGAGCAGTTCTTC | CAWSKLGGYNEQFF
many | TRBD2 | TRBJ2-7 | TRBV6-6 | TGTGCCAGCAGCACGGGACTAGCGATCTACGAGCAGTACTTC | CASSTGLAIYEQYF
few | - | TRBJ2-7 | TRBV13 | TGTGCCAGCAGCTTAGGGTCCGAGCGGGCGAACTTC | CASSLGSERANF
many | TRBD2 | TRBJ2-3 | TRBV12-3/TRBV12-4 | TGTGCCAGCAGTTTACGGCCTAGCGGGGGGCCAGGAGATACGCAGTATTTT | CASSLRPSGGPGDTQYF
many | TRBD1 | TRBJ2-7 | TRBV4-1 | TGCGCCAGCAGCCCGAACTGGGACAGCTCCTACGAGCAGTACTTC | CASSPNWDSSYEQYF